Listed below are T cell receptor beta chains from one sample, sequenced in a study of blood T cell repertoires in COVID-19. TCRdb's copy holds only in-frame clones and misses some; the assay was immunoSEQ multiplex PCR. The repertoire consists of some 220,000 clones, with less than 85% occurring once and the leading ten covering about 7.2%. Sequenced: peripheral blood. The origin of the receptors is a woman aged 70-85 years with acute or convalescent COVID-19. The CDR3 runs from the conserved cysteine through the conserved F or W. A D gene is named only where the DNA matches it firmly. The size field is filled for only some rows; it gives once, few, many or a size class.

v_call	j_call	clone_size	d_call	cdr3_aa
TRBV7-2	TRBJ2-3	.	.	CASSLNPSGTDTQYF
TRBV5-1	TRBJ1-2	.	.	CASSLDRRGSVRGYTF
TRBV5-8	TRBJ1-1	.	.	CASSLGGWEATEAFF
TRBV3-1/TRBV3-2	TRBJ1-3	.	TRBD1	CASSHRGSGNTIYF
TRBV24-1	TRBJ1-2	.	.	CATSEGEGYGYTF
TRBV5-1	TRBJ1-3	.	TRBD1	CASSPYPTGNGNTIYF
TRBV6-5	TRBJ2-2	.	.	CASRGQTNTGELFF
TRBV11-3	TRBJ1-1	.	.	CASSLQGKNTEAFF
TRBV3-1/TRBV3-2	TRBJ1-6	.	.	CASSPEGVNSPLHF
TRBV5-1	TRBJ1-1	.	.	CASSKGLNTEAFF
TRBV4-1	TRBJ1-2	.	.	CASSQIGGYTF
TRBV5-4	TRBJ1-1	.	.	CASSLQGSIFQAFF
TRBV2	TRBJ1-5	few	TRBD1	CASSETGQLNQPQHF
TRBV7-2	TRBJ2-7	.	TRBD2	CASSLTSGGSYEQYF
TRBV13	TRBJ2-1	.	TRBD2	CASSPGTSGYNEQFF
TRBV5-4	TRBJ2-1	.	TRBD2	CASSRPSGGGGGSYNEQFF
TRBV6-5	TRBJ1-6	.	.	CASRLQPDYNSPLHF
TRBV19	TRBJ2-1	.	.	CASMALGLGAYNEQFF
TRBV6-5	TRBJ1-2	.	.	CASSYSYGTNYGYTF
TRBV10-3	TRBJ2-3	.	TRBD2	CAISEFRGGSTDTQYF
TRBV27	TRBJ1-2	once	TRBD1	CASRKTGNPYGYTF
TRBV18	TRBJ1-6	.	.	CASSPDTNNSPLHF
TRBV9	TRBJ1-1	.	.	CASSVVGGANTEAFF
TRBV4-2	TRBJ2-2	.	TRBD2	CASSQERGGIVGELFF
TRBV16	TRBJ1-6	few	.	CASSQGALHNSPLHF
TRBV24-1	TRBJ1-1	.	.	CATSDGGTTEAFF
TRBV21-1	TRBJ1-1	few	.	CASSKGGGLNTEAFF
TRBV30	TRBJ1-2	few	.	CAWRPQSVYGYTF
TRBV3-1/TRBV3-2	TRBJ1-1	.	.	CASSQDKGITEAFF
TRBV4-2	TRBJ2-3	.	TRBD2	CASSQTAGGRKDTQYF
TRBV2	TRBJ1-5	once	.	CASSASSTQGTQPQHF
TRBV3-1/TRBV3-2	TRBJ2-1	.	.	CASSEAGTPSYNEQFF
TRBV5-1	TRBJ2-5	.	.	CASRQGTQETQYF
TRBV5-6	TRBJ2-2	.	.	CASSFGGRGTGELFF
TRBV6-5	TRBJ1-2	.	TRBD1	CASSPRQGLNYGYTF
TRBV2	TRBJ2-1	.	.	CASLNRVREQFF
TRBV12-3/TRBV12-4	TRBJ1-4	few	.	CASSRRTNEKLFF
TRBV7-2	TRBJ1-5	few	.	CASSLRTDSYSNQPQHF
TRBV5-1	TRBJ2-1	few	.	CASSLPAYNEQFF
TRBV23-1	TRBJ1-6	.	TRBD1	CASSRLSVGSDRVRSPLHF
TRBV4-1	TRBJ2-1	many	TRBD2	CASSRLLAGGLNEQFF
TRBV7-3	TRBJ2-2	once	.	CASSRGPNTGELFF
TRBV12-3/TRBV12-4	TRBJ1-1	.	.	CASSRNTEAFF
TRBV12-1	TRBJ2-1	.	.	CASSSRLAGGYNEQFF